This T cell receptor beta chain was documented in a study of metastatic and nonmetastatic thyroid tumors. In the study overall: A comparison of repertoires was made across blood and tumor or nodule tissue from malignant and benign thyroid patients. Study-wide findings and caveats: Versus benign nodules, malignant thyroid tumors reportedly had significantly higher TCR beta diversity, in blood and tumor.

CDR1 and CDR2 from the germline V gene are DFQATT and SNEGSKA (reference sequence). Trimming removed 0 bases at V and 0 bases at J, with 11 bases between. The CDR3 length is 15 residues. Original processing notes: Researchers built a distant-metastasis classifier for papillary thyroid cancer that drew on CDR3 differences across clinicopathological groups. TCRdb re-called the PCR reads with MiXCR. It is TCRdb's table, rather than the study itself, that gives the V and J calls and clone size. The sample shows 25,000 to 35,000 clones, about 32% of them seen only once. No patient received treatment before thyroid surgery. This clone was observed many times. The antigen is undetermined.

Sequences were obtained from blood. This sequence joins TRBV20-1 and TRBJ1-1; D gene uncertain. This clonotype was obtained from a female donor with papillary thyroid cancer or a benign thyroid nodule (not recorded which). Some clones in this sample may be carry-over from other donors' samples. The CDR3 is CSARDGARLNTEAFF. CDR3 in DNA: TGCAGTGCTAGAGATGGTGCCAGACTGAACACTGAAGCTTTCTTT.